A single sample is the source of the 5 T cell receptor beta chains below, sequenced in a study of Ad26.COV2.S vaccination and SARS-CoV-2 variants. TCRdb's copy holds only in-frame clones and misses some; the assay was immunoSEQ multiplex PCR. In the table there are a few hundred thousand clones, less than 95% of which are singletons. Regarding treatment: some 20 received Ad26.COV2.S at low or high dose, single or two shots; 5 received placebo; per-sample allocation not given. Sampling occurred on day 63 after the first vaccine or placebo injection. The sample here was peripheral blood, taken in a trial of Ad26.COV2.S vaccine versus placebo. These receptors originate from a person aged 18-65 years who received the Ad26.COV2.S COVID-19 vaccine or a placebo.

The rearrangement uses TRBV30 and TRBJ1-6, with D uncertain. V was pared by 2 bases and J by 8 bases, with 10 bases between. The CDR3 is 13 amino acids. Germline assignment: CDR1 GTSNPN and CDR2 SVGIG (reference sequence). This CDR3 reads CAWSRSEDSPLHF. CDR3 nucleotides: TGTGCCTGGAGTAGGTCAGAAGATTCACCCCTCCACTTT.

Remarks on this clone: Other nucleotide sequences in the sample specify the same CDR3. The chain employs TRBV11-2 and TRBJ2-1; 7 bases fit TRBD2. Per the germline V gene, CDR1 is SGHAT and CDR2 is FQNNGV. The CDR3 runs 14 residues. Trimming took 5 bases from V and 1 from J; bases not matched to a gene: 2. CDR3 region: CASSPGGSYNEQFF. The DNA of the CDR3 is TGTGCCAGCAGCCCGGGGGGTTCCTACAATGAGCAGTTCTTC.

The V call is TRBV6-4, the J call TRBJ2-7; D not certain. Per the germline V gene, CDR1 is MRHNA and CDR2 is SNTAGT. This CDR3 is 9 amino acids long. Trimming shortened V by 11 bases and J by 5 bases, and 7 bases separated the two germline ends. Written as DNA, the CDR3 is TGTGCCTGCCGGGACGAGCAGTACTTC. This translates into CACRDEQYF.

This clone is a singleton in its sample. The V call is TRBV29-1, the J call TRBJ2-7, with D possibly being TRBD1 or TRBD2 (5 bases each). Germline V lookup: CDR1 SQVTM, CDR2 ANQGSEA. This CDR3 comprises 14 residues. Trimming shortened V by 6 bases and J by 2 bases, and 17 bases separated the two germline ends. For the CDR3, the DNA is TGCAGCGTCCACTTGGGGACCCCCCCCTACGAGCAGTACTTC. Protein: CSVHLGTPPYEQYF.

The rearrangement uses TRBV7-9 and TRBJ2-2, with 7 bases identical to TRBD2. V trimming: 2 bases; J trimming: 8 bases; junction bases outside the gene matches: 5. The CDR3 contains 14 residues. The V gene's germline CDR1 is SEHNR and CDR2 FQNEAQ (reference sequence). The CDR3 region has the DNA TGTGCCAGCAGCTTACGGCGGGAGTTTGGGGAGCTGTTTTTT. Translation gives CASSLRREFGELFF.